The 5 T cell receptor beta chains reported below all come from one sample, sequenced in a study of blood T cell repertoires in COVID-19. Assay used: immunoSEQ multiplex PCR; TCRdb lists only in-frame clones, some missing. The sample carries about 130,000 clones, about 88% recorded once. The sample taken for sequencing was PBMCs or T cells enriched from blood (not recorded which). These receptors were obtained from a woman between 50 and 59 years old who had recovered from COVID-19.

The rearrangement joins TRBV12-3 or TRBV12-4 to TRBJ2-3; tentative D call: TRBD2 (6 bases). V was pared by 5 bases and J by 5 bases, with 11 bases between. The CDR3 length is 13 residues. The DNA for the CDR3 is TGTGCCAGCAGTGACCTTAGCGGAGATACGCAGTATTTT. As protein: CASSDLSGDTQYF.

This chain connects TRBV4-3 to TRBJ2-1; TRBD1 might be the D (7 bases). This CDR3 has 16 residues. Germline CDR1 LGHNA, CDR2 YSLEER. Trimming left V 4 bases short and J 9 bases short, with 22 bases between. The DNA of the CDR3 is TGCGCCAGCAGCCCACACGGAGGGGGCGCGGGTCTTGAGCAGTTCTTC. Translating it yields CASSPHGGGAGLEQFF.

V gene TRBV5-8 combines with J gene TRBJ1-5; TRBD1 matches 7 bases. Germline values: CDR1 SGHTS, CDR2 YDEGEE. The CDR3 totals 15 residues. J was trimmed by 1 base and V by 2 bases; bases with no gene match: 3. CDR3 nucleotide sequence: TGTGCCAGCAGCTTCTACAGGGGCAGCAATCAGCCCCAGCATTTT. It specifies CASSFYRGSNQPQHF.

The V and J genes are TRBV12-5 and TRBJ1-4, with D maybe TRBD1 (5 bases). The germline V and J ends were trimmed by 6 bases and 11 bases, with 19 bases remaining between them. The CDR3 spans 14 residues. The V gene's germline CDR1 is LGHNT and CDR2 FRNRAP. The CDR3 spells CASGRGQGLGKLFF. DNA of the CDR3: TGTGCTAGTGGCCGTGGGCAGGGTCTTGGGAAACTGTTTTTT.

This sequence joins TRBV6-5 and TRBJ1-1; D is ambiguous. The V and J ends lost 7 bases and 6 bases respectively, with 15 bases between them. From germline, CDR1 is MNHEY and CDR2 SVGAGI. The CDR3 is made up of 13 amino acids. The CDR3 DNA follows: TGTGCCAGCACCCGGACCGGGGAATCTGAAGCTTTCTTT. It specifies CASTRTGESEAFF.